This T cell receptor beta chain was sequenced during a study of T-cell memory formation after mild COVID-19. Regarding the study as a whole: Pre-infection memory carried some responding clones, suggesting that cross-reactive memory joined.

Using its own MiXCR run on the 5' RACE reads, TCRdb lists one record per CDR3 protein. The repertoire includes tens of thousands of distinct CDR3 sequences, approximately 15% of them detected once, and roughly 33% sits in the top ten. This clonotype has only a few counts. Antigen specificity is unknown. This sequence originates from an adult woman who had mild COVID-19 (a few samples of this study predate the infection). Cell type and time point are not known. The sequencing sample was made of PBMCs or a T cell subset sorted from them (not recorded which).

Written as DNA, the CDR3 is TGTGCCAGCAGCATCCTCACGGGGTCCAGCTCCTACGAGCAGTACTTC. Amino acids: CASSILTGSSSYEQYF. The V and J genes are TRBV7-9 and TRBJ2-7, with D possibly TRBD2 on 5 matching bases. This CDR3 has 16 amino acids. V lost 5 bases to trimming and J lost 0 bases, with 17 bases between them. The germline V gene has CDR1 SEHNR and CDR2 FQNEAQ (reference sequence).